A single sample is the source of the 15 T cell receptor beta chains below, sequenced in a study of blood T cell repertoires in COVID-19 (TCRdb year 2020). Library preparation employed the immunoSEQ multiplex PCR assay. Drawn from immuneACCESS, this table holds only the in-frame rearrangements with V and J called that TCRdb kept. Clones are partly lost; checked studies trace under half to an unresolved V gene and leave the rest unexplained. In this sample the table shows over 200,000 clones, approximately 88% of which occur a single time. The ten largest clones represent around 3.8% of the sample. What was sequenced was PBMCs or T cells enriched from blood (not recorded which). These receptors originate from a woman aged 30 to 39 who had been exposed to COVID-19.

V and J are TRBV6-5 and TRBJ1-1, with 9 positions matching TRBD1. The V gene's germline CDR1 is MNHEY and CDR2 SVGAGI. The junction had 4 bases not matched to a gene; V was cut back by 2 bases and J by 0 bases. The length of the CDR3 is 16 residues. CDR3 coding DNA: TGTGCCAGCAGTTACGGGACAGGGATCTTGAACACTGAAGCTTTCTTT. The encoded protein is CASSYGTGILNTEAFF.

The chain links TRBV5-1 to TRBJ1-6; 8 bases agree with TRBD1. The length of the CDR3 is 15 residues. Germline V CDR1 and CDR2: SGHRS, YFSETQ. Trimming took 0 bases from V and 10 from J; bases not matched to a gene: 6. CDR3 residues: CASSLDRGFGSPLHF. Here the CDR3 DNA reads TGCGCCAGCAGCTTGGACAGGGGGTTCGGGTCACCCCTCCACTTT.

On this clone itself: One end of the junction varies from germline; a read error may be responsible. The rearrangement joins TRBV6-1 to TRBJ1-6; 7 positions agree with TRBD1. The CDR3 contains 14 residues. Per germline, CDR1 MNHNS and CDR2 SASEGT. The CDR3 spells CASREGTDNSPLHF. The CDR3 DNA reads as TGTGCCAGCAGGGAAGGGACAGATAATTCACCCCTCCACTTT.

This clone has only one observation. This chain links TRBV9 with TRBJ2-2, with D maybe TRBD2 (6 bases). The CDR3 covers 16 residues. CDR1 and CDR2 (germline): SGDLS, YYNGEE. V lost 5 bases and J lost 0, with 14 bases in between. DNA for the CDR3: TGTGCCAGCAGGGGAGTAGCGGACGCGAACACCGGGGAGCTGTTTTTT. Residues: CASRGVADANTGELFF.

This chain connects TRBV15 to TRBJ1-4; D gene ambiguous. Deletions cut 3 bases from V and 8 bases from J, with 13 bases between. CDR3 length equals 14 residues. Germline V CDR1 and CDR2: LNHNV, YYDKDF (reference sequence). CDR3 loop: CATSSWQRGEKLFF. The CDR3 DNA follows: TGTGCCACCAGCAGTTGGCAGAGAGGGGAAAAACTGTTTTTT.

CDR3: CASSQGSGRATGELFF. The CDR3 DNA is TGTGCCAGCAGCCAAGGCAGCGGGAGGGCCACCGGGGAGCTGTTTTTT. The chain joins TRBV3-1 (or the pseudogene TRBV3-2) to TRBJ2-2, with 10 bases that match TRBD2. The CDR3 runs to 16 residues. With V trimmed by 1 base and J by 4 bases, 3 bases remained unmatched. The germline V gene encodes CDR1 LGHDT and CDR2 YNNKEL (reference sequence).

The chain has TRBV27 and TRBJ2-7; D gene ambiguous. CDR1 and CDR2 (germline): MNHEY, SMNVEV (reference sequence). This CDR3 has 13 residues. Trimming left V 3 bases short and J 3 bases short, with 9 bases between. The CDR3 nucleotides read TGTGCCAGCAGTTTCGGAGAGAACTACGAGCAGTACTTC. Its protein is CASSFGENYEQYF.

The chain employs TRBV9 and TRBJ1-5; D is undetermined. V was pared by 2 bases and J by 7 bases, with 10 bases between. This CDR3 has 13 amino acids. CDR1 and CDR2 from the germline V gene are SGDLS and YYNGEE. In DNA, the CDR3 is TGTGCCAGCAGCGTTGAAGGAGGGCAGCCCCAGCATTTT. Translating gives CASSVEGGQPQHF.

This chain joins TRBV30 and TRBJ2-1; maybe TRBD1 (5 bases). V shed 1 base and J shed 2 bases, with 12 bases lying between them. The CDR3 extends over 15 amino acids. The V gene's germline CDR1 is GTSNPN and CDR2 SVGIG (reference sequence). This CDR3 is CAWSGHDSTYNEQFF. CDR3 sequence (DNA): TGTGCCTGGAGTGGACATGACAGCACCTACAATGAGCAGTTCTTC.

V usage is TRBV14 and J usage is TRBJ2-3; the match to TRBD2 covers 7 bases. Germline CDR1 SGHDN, CDR2 FVKESK. V gave up 3 bases and J gave up 2 bases; unmatched junction bases: 8. The CDR3 sequence is 16 residues long. CDR3 sequence (DNA): TGTGCCAGCAGCCACGGACTCCGGGGGGTCACAGATACGCAGTATTTT. This codes for CASSHGLRGVTDTQYF.

This chain links TRBV29-1 with TRBJ2-6; TRBD1 aligns across 8 bases. This CDR3 spans 16 amino acids. V shed 5 bases and J 0 bases; nucleotides not matched to a gene: 6. Germline V lookup: CDR1 SQVTM, CDR2 ANQGSEA. Written as DNA, the CDR3 is TGCAGCGTTAAAAACAGGGGGTCCTCTGGGGCCAACGTCCTGACTTTC. This encodes CSVKNRGSSGANVLTF.

This chain connects TRBV5-1 to TRBJ2-3; 10 nucleotides match TRBD2. CDR3 length equals 15 residues. Germline values: CDR1 SGHRS, CDR2 YFSETQ. Trimming removed 7 bases from V and 1 base from J; junction bases left unmatched: 6. This CDR3 is CASLSGRMGTDTQYF. CDR3 coding DNA: TGCGCCAGCCTTAGCGGGAGGATGGGCACAGATACGCAGTATTTT.

This chain connects TRBV6-1 to TRBJ1-5; TRBD1 matches at 7 bases. Germline CDR1 MNHNS, CDR2 SASEGT. The CDR3 contains 14 residues. V shed 2 bases and J 6 bases; nucleotides not matched to a gene: 4. CDR3 DNA sequence: TGTGCCAGCAGTGAAAAGGGGGCCGTTCAGCCCCAGCATTTT. Its protein product is CASSEKGAVQPQHF.

Details on this clone: The sample contains more than one DNA sequence encoding this CDR3. The chain joins TRBV6-5 to TRBJ1-1, with TRBD1 matching 9 bases. Per germline, CDR1 MNHEY and CDR2 SVGAGI. This CDR3 spans 15 amino acids. V trimming: 4 bases; J trimming: 0 bases; junction bases outside the gene matches: 3. CDR3 nucleotide sequence: TGTGCCAGCAGTTCGGACAGGGGTATGAACACTGAAGCTTTCTTT. Translation gives CASSSDRGMNTEAFF.

In the case of this clone: Other DNA sequences within the sample encode an identical CDR3. The V and J genes are TRBV3-1 (or the pseudogene TRBV3-2) and TRBJ2-2; D ambiguous. CDR3 size: 14 residues. In germline, CDR1 is LGHDT, CDR2 YNNKEL (reference sequence). Trimming stripped 1 base from V and 5 bases from J, with 8 bases between. CDR3 region: CASSQVGGTGELFF. CDR3 coding DNA: TGTGCCAGCAGCCAAGTTGGCGGTACCGGGGAGCTGTTTTTT.